Below are 20 T cell receptor beta chains sequenced from a single sample in a study of cytomegalovirus exposure and HLA in healthy donors. With 60 Vbeta and 13 Jbeta primers, the PCR was carried out. The table came from immunoSEQ multiplex PCR; TCRdb's copy has only in-frame clones and leaves some out. This sample has around 70,000 clones; around four fifths occur once, and the top ten carry 6.5% to 7%. The sample comprised PBMCs. Receptors originate from a human donor in good health.

This clone was seen only a few times. The chain combines TRBV11-2 with TRBJ1-1; D perhaps matches TRBD1 (6 bases). Trimming removed 3 bases from V and 3 bases from J, with 11 bases in between. The CDR3 has 14 amino acids. Germline assignment: CDR1 SGHAT and CDR2 FQNNGV. The CDR3 region has the DNA TGTGCCAGCAGCTTTACAGGGCGGGACACTGAAGCTTTCTTT. Amino acid sequence: CASSFTGRDTEAFF.

The chain carries TRBV9 and TRBJ2-3; D may be TRBD2 (6 bases). CDR3 length: 15 residues. Germline CDR1 is SGDLS and CDR2 is YYNGEE. Trimming shortened V by 1 base and J by 0 bases, and 9 bases separated the two germline ends. The CDR3 sequence is CASSVTSRSTDTQYF. CDR3 nucleotide sequence: TGTGCCAGCAGCGTAACTAGCCGAAGCACAGATACGCAGTATTTT.

This chain connects TRBV5-1 to TRBJ2-3, with a tentative D call TRBD2 (6 bases). This CDR3 comprises 14 residues. Trimming pared 5 bases from V and 4 bases from J, leaving 14 bases between. In germline, CDR1 is SGHRS, CDR2 YFSETQ. The CDR3 DNA reads TGCGCCAGCAGTCGTACAGCGGGTTCAGATACGCAGTATTTT. Amino acid sequence: CASSRTAGSDTQYF.

The V and J genes are TRBV25-1 and TRBJ1-5; D is unresolved. The CDR3 is made up of 14 amino acids. Trimming took 1 base from V and 2 from J, leaving 6 bases between them. CDR1 is MGHDK and CDR2 is SYGVNS in the germline V gene. The CDR3 protein is CASSESGGNQPQHF. DNA for the CDR3: TGTGCCAGCAGTGAATCCGGGGGCAATCAGCCCCAGCATTTT.

This clone was recorded once. This chain links TRBV6-4 with TRBJ2-1; 9 positions agree with TRBD1. Looked up from germline, CDR1 is MRHNA and CDR2 is SNTAGT. V dropped 6 bases and J dropped 6; count of bases not matched to a gene: 9. The length of the CDR3 is 15 residues. The CDR3 nucleotides are TGTGCCAGCAGCCCCGGGACAGGGTCTTTCAATGAGCAGTTCTTC. Translated, it gives CASSPGTGSFNEQFF.

In regard to this clone: Sequence at one end of the junction differs from germline and may be a read error. The chain combines TRBV6-6 with TRBJ1-2; 9 bases line up with TRBD1. The CDR3 loop spans 14 amino acids. Germline values: CDR1 MNHNY, CDR2 SVGAGI (reference sequence). CDR3 coding DNA: TGTGCCAGCAGCGACACAGGGGGCAACTATGGCTACCCCTTC. The encoded protein is CASSDTGGNYGYPF.

The chain is built from TRBV7-2 and TRBJ1-1; 7 bases align to TRBD1. V gave up 4 bases and J gave up 8 bases; unmatched junction bases: 7. This CDR3 spans 13 amino acids. Germline V lookup: CDR1 SGHTA, CDR2 FQGNSA. CDR3 loop: CASSSRQGTEAFF. The CDR3 coding sequence is TGTGCCAGCAGCTCCCGACAGGGAACGGAAGCTTTCTTT.

This chain joins TRBV5-1 and TRBJ2-2; TRBD2 matches 8 bases. V trimming: 4 bases; J trimming: 4 bases; junction bases outside the gene matches: 6. In germline, CDR1 is SGHRS, CDR2 YFSETQ. This CDR3 is 15 amino acids long. The CDR3 DNA reads TGCGCCAGCAGCCCCGGGACTAGTCGCACCGGGGAGCTGTTTTTT. Translation gives CASSPGTSRTGELFF. Full variable domain (outside the CDR3, taken from reference TRBV5-1 and TRBJ2-2): KAGVTQTPRYLIKTRGQQVTLSCSPISGHRSVSWYQQTPGQGLQFLFEYFSETQRNKGNFPGRFSGRQFSNSRSEMNVSTLELGDSALYLCASSPGTSRTGELFFGEGSRLTVL.

This chain uses TRBV5-1 with TRBJ1-2; 9 bases line up with TRBD1. This CDR3 is 14 amino acids long. Germline CDR1 SGHRS, CDR2 YFSETQ. V gave up 3 bases and J gave up 7 bases; unmatched junction bases: 7. The CDR3 sequence: CASSSSGTGIGYTF. The CDR3 DNA follows: TGCGCCAGCAGCTCGTCCGGGACAGGGATTGGCTACACCTTC.

CDR3 DNA: TGTGCAAGTCGCTTAGCGTGGGGGCAGAGGGAGACCCAGTACTTC. This sequence encodes CASRLAWGQRETQYF. The chain carries TRBV12-2 and TRBJ2-5; the D segment call TRBD1 is taken from the table without a DNA check. TRBV12-2 is recorded as a pseudogene. The CDR3 is 15 amino acids.

The CDR3 DNA follows: TGTGCCAGCAGCGGCCGACCCGGGAGCCTCCTCCAAGAGACCCAGTACTTC. Protein product: CASSGRPGSLLQETQYF. The chain uses TRBV9 and TRBJ2-5, with D tentatively TRBD2 (6 bases). The CDR3 has 17 residues. The germline V gene encodes CDR1 SGDLS and CDR2 YYNGEE. Trimming took off 3 bases at V and 1 base at J, with 19 bases between the two ends. Supplemented by reference TRBV9 and TRBJ2-5, the full variable domain reads DSGVTQTPKHLITATGQRVTLRCSPRSGDLSVYWYQQSLDQGLQFLIQYYNGEERAKGNILERFSAQQFPDLHSELNLSSLELGDSALYFCASSGRPGSLLQETQYFGPGTRLLVL.

This clone is medium-sized within its sample. CDR3 sequence reads: CASSQDPDIGGELFF. The CDR3 DNA is TGCGCCAGCAGCCAAGATCCGGACATTGGCGGGGAGCTGTTTTTT. The rearrangement joins TRBV4-1 to TRBJ2-2; TRBD1 is a possible D gene (5 bases). The CDR3 extends over 15 amino acids. The germline V and J ends were trimmed by 0 bases and 7 bases, with 12 bases remaining between them. Germline lookup yields CDR1 MGHRA and CDR2 YSYEKL.

J is TRBJ1-1 and V is TRBV7-3; no clear D. The V end was cut by 5 bases, the J end by 0 bases, with 7 bases between. This CDR3 is built from 13 residues. The germline V gene encodes CDR1 SGHTA and CDR2 FQGTGA. CDR3 amino acids: CASSQQVNTEAFF. CDR3 coding DNA: TGTGCCAGCAGCCAGCAGGTGAACACTGAAGCTTTCTTT.

This rearrangement joins TRBV11-2 to TRBJ2-5; D gene uncertain. V gave up 0 bases and J gave up 1 base, with 6 bases separating them. There are 14 residues in the CDR3. Germline V gives CDR1 SGHAT, CDR2 FQNNGV. The CDR3 protein is CASSLDRTQETQYF. Here the CDR3 DNA reads TGTGCCAGCAGCTTAGACAGAACCCAAGAGACCCAGTACTTC.

The chain uses TRBV19 and TRBJ1-2; a weak D match, TRBD1 (6 bases). Per germline, CDR1 LNHDA and CDR2 SQIVND (reference sequence). The CDR3 extends over 15 amino acids. Trimming took 4 bases from V and 3 from J, leaving 15 bases between them. The CDR3: CASSTNRVLDYGYTF. The CDR3 bases are TGTGCCAGTAGTACGAACAGGGTTCTCGACTATGGCTACACCTTC. The full variable domain, in which reference TRBV19 and TRBJ1-2 provide the parts outside the CDR3, is DGGITQSPKYLFRKEGQNVTLSCEQNLNHDAMYWYRQDPGQGLRLIYYSQIVNDFQKGDIAEGYSVSREKKESFPLTVTSAQKNPTAFYLCASSTNRVLDYGYTFGSGTRLTVV.

This clone was counted a few times. The chain couples TRBV30 to TRBJ1-2; 9 bases map to TRBD1. Per germline, CDR1 GTSNPN and CDR2 SVGIG (reference sequence). There are 15 residues in the CDR3. The trim removed 1 base at V and 4 bases at J, leaving 7 bases unmatched. The CDR3, as DNA: TGTGCCTGGAGTGGTAGGGACAGGGTTACCTATGGCTACACCTTC. Its translation is CAWSGRDRVTYGYTF.

Comments on this clone: The sample carries other DNA sequences with the same CDR3. The chain employs TRBV6-5 and TRBJ1-1; no clear D. The CDR3 length is 12 residues. V was pared by 8 bases and J by 1 base, with 8 bases between. Germline V CDR1 and CDR2: MNHEY, SVGAGI. The CDR3 region has the DNA TGTGCCAGCCGGCGGGGGAACACTGAAGCTTTCTTT. Translation: CASRRGNTEAFF.

The CDR3: CASSPETGGDYEQYF. CDR3 in DNA: TGTGCCAGCTCACCAGAGACAGGGGGCGACTACGAGCAGTACTTC. This chain uses TRBV18 with TRBJ2-7; 10 nucleotides match TRBD1. This CDR3 is 15 amino acids long. From germline, CDR1 is KGHSH and CDR2 LQKENI. V shed 2 bases, J shed 3 bases, and the junction held 4 bases outside the gene matches.

The rearrangement links TRBV30 to TRBJ1-5; D is unclear. V dropped 5 bases and J dropped 5 bases, with 13 bases sitting between them. Per germline, CDR1 GTSNPN and CDR2 SVGIG (reference sequence). CDR3 size: 13 residues. CDR3 sequence (DNA): TGTGCCTGGGGGCATCAGATTGATCAGCCCCAGCATTTT. This sequence encodes CAWGHQIDQPQHF. Looking up the rest from reference TRBV30 and TRBJ1-5 gives the full variable domain: SQTIHQWPATLVQPVGSPLSLECTVEGTSNPNLYWYRQAAGRGLQLLFYSVGIGQISSEVPQNLSASRPQDRQFILSSKKLLLSDSGFYLCAWGHQIDQPQHFGDGTRLSIL.

V is TRBV5-4 and J is TRBJ2-7, with D perhaps matching TRBD2 (7 bases). The ends were cut back, 4 bases at V and 4 bases at J, with 18 bases in the middle. Germline values: CDR1 SGHNT, CDR2 YYREEE (reference sequence). The CDR3 has 15 amino acids. The CDR3 region is CASSPGRGPGYEQYF. As DNA, the CDR3 is TGTGCCAGCAGCCCGGGGCGGGGGCCCGGATACGAGCAGTACTTC.